This TCR beta chain derives from a study of spatial heterogeneity in lung cancer. Study conclusions and caveats: Blood carried ubiquitous expanded tumor TCRs more at resection than follow-up.

TCRdb reanalysed the 5' RACE reads using MiXCR and keeps one entry per CDR3 protein. This sample has 35,000 to 55,000 distinct CDR3 sequences, with roughly 13% found just once. CDR1 and CDR2 (germline): SGHVS, FQNEAQ. V lost 0 bases and J 3 bases, leaving 17 bases between the germline ends. The CDR3 is 17 amino acids. Specified time point: sample taken at primary tumor resection. Whole RNA, which was extracted from tumor, nontumor lung tissue or frozen PBMC, was sequenced without any cell sorting. The donors, around 71 patients with untreated early-stage non-small cell lung cancer, provided the samples. This clonotype occurred a few times. Antigen specificity is unknown.

This TCR came from a male donor with early-stage non-small cell lung cancer. The source material was PBMCs, sampled at surgery. J is TRBJ1-2 and V is TRBV7-8, with a possible D match to TRBD1 (6 bases). CDR3 in amino acids: CASSLATGQPEHYGYTF. The CDR3 coding sequence is TGTGCCAGCAGCTTAGCGACTGGACAGCCGGAGCACTATGGCTACACCTTC.